The 26 T cell receptor beta chains below come from one sample, sequenced in a study of cytomegalovirus exposure and HLA in healthy donors. A multiplex PCR was run with 60 Vbeta primers and 13 Jbeta primers. This table comes from immunoSEQ multiplex PCR, and its TCRdb copy is limited to in-frame clones, with some not included. The table records approximately 97,000 clones, around 80% of them present only once. The sample consisted of PBMCs. The receptors shown here come from a man between 40 and 49 years old in good health and CMV-seropositive.

This sequence joins TRBV5-1 and TRBJ2-2; 9 bases fit TRBD1. V trimming: 4 bases; J trimming: 5 bases; junction bases outside the gene matches: 9. The CDR3 has 16 residues. Germline loops: CDR1 SGHRS, CDR2 YFSETQ. The CDR3 coding sequence is TGCGCCAGCAGCGCCCCGACAGGGGGTTGGACCGGGGAGCTGTTTTTT. It is translated as CASSAPTGGWTGELFF.

The V call is TRBV7-9, the J call TRBJ1-5, with D possibly being TRBD1 (5 bases). Trimming removed 5 bases at V and 8 bases at J, with 13 bases between. The CDR3 runs 13 residues. Germline values: CDR1 SEHNR, CDR2 FQNEAQ (reference sequence). The CDR3 is CASSEDIWEPQHF. The CDR3 nucleotides are TGTGCCAGCAGCGAGGACATCTGGGAGCCCCAGCATTTT.

This chain links TRBV29-1 with TRBJ1-2, with D perhaps TRBD1 (5 bases). CDR1 and CDR2 (germline): SQVTM, ANQGSEA. This CDR3 has 13 amino acids. V was shortened by 1 base and J by 8 bases, with 14 bases between the two germline ends. The CDR3 region has the DNA TGCAGCGTTGAAGGACTCGGGGGTGGGGGCTACACCTTC. It yields the protein CSVEGLGGGGYTF.

The chain employs TRBV6-1 and TRBJ2-3; tentative D call: TRBD2 (6 bases). V was cut by 7 bases and J by 4 bases, with 15 bases left in between. This CDR3 is built from 14 residues. Germline V gene data show CDR1 as MNHNS and CDR2 as SASEGT. The CDR3 DNA sequence: TGTGCCAGCATCGACTCTAGCGCGGCAGATACGCAGTATTTT. Amino acid sequence: CASIDSSAADTQYF.

This chain joins TRBV5-1 and TRBJ1-1; 9 bases agree with TRBD1. The junction had 7 bases not matched to a gene; V was cut back by 4 bases and J by 3 bases. The CDR3 totals 15 residues. Germline loops: CDR1 SGHRS, CDR2 YFSETQ. CDR3 coding DNA: TGCGCCAGCAGCCCCAAACAGGGGGCGGACACTGAAGCTTTCTTT. This translates into CASSPKQGADTEAFF.

This chain links TRBV2 with TRBJ1-4; the match to TRBD1 covers 7 bases. V lost 4 bases and J lost 12; bases outside the gene matches: 2. Per germline, CDR1 SNHLY and CDR2 FYNNEI. The CDR3 length is 11 residues. CDR3 residues: CASSAGGQLFF. As DNA, the CDR3 is TGTGCCAGCAGTGCAGGGGGTCAACTGTTTTTT.

The chain uses TRBV7-3 and TRBJ1-1; D gene unclear. With 3 bases removed from V and 1 base from J, the gap between germline ends came to 6 bases. CDR3 length: 13 amino acids. Germline V gives CDR1 SGHTA, CDR2 FQGTGA. The CDR3 is CASSFGRNTEAFF. The DNA for the CDR3 is TGTGCCAGCAGCTTTGGGAGGAACACTGAAGCTTTCTTT. The variable domain in full, completed from reference TRBV7-3 and TRBJ1-1, reads GAGVSQTPSNKVTEKGKYVELRCDPISGHTALYWYRQSLGQGPEFLIYFQGTGAADDSGLPNDRFFAVRPEGSVSTLKIQRTERGDSAVYLCASSFGRNTEAFFGQGTRLTVV.

As concerns this clone: The junction departs from the called germline gene at one end, perhaps through a read error. The chain employs TRBV7-9 and TRBJ2-7; 9 bases agree with TRBD1. The CDR3 is made up of 16 amino acids. CDR1 and CDR2 (germline): SEHNR, FQNEAQ (reference sequence). CDR3: CSSSLRQGGLSYEQYF. The DNA of the CDR3 is TGTTCCAGCAGCCTCCGACAGGGGGGATTGTCCTACGAGCAGTACTTC.

This chain uses TRBV18 with TRBJ1-2, with a weak D call TRBD1 (6 bases). The CDR3 sequence is 15 residues long. Germline V gene data show CDR1 as KGHSH and CDR2 as LQKENI. V dropped 4 bases and J dropped 4 bases, with 16 bases sitting between them. The CDR3 DNA is TGTGCCAGCTCACTTGGGGGCCAGTCGGCCTATGGCTACACCTTC. Translated, it gives CASSLGGQSAYGYTF.

This clone was observed a few times. CDR3 region: CASSLDGLEGTEAFF. The CDR3 nucleotides read TGCGCCAGCAGCTTGGACGGGTTGGAGGGCACTGAAGCTTTCTTT. The rearrangement joins TRBV5-1 to TRBJ1-1, with unresolved D. V lost 0 bases and J 4 bases, leaving 13 bases between the germline ends. The V gene's germline CDR1 is SGHRS and CDR2 YFSETQ. The CDR3 covers 15 residues.

This CDR3 reads CASSRTPYEQYF. The CDR3 region has the DNA TGTGCCAGCAGCCGGACACCCTACGAGCAGTACTTC. The chain uses TRBV2 and TRBJ2-7; a possible D gene is TRBD1 (5 bases). V was trimmed by 6 bases and J by 2 bases, leaving 8 bases between them. Germline lookup yields CDR1 SNHLY and CDR2 FYNNEI. The CDR3 extends over 12 amino acids.

The chain links TRBV4-2 to TRBJ2-2; TRBD2 aligns across 11 bases. V was clipped by 4 bases and J by 4 bases; unmatched bases: 2. This CDR3 has 15 residues. Per germline, CDR1 LGHNA and CDR2 YNFKEQ. The chain's CDR3 is CASSPGLAATGELFF. The CDR3 DNA is TGTGCCAGCAGCCCGGGACTAGCGGCCACCGGGGAGCTGTTTTTT.

This clone was detected only once. The J gene is TRBJ1-6, the V gene TRBV11-2; D is undetermined. The CDR3 loop spans 15 amino acids. Germline lookup yields CDR1 SGHAT and CDR2 FQNNGV. V was shortened by 3 bases and J by 0 bases, with 6 bases between the two germline ends. The CDR3 DNA reads TGTGCCAGCAGCTTTGGGAGCTCCTATAATTCACCCCTCCACTTT. Translated: CASSFGSSYNSPLHF.

V gene TRBV28 combines with J gene TRBJ2-5; maybe TRBD2 (6 bases). The germline gives CDR1 MDHEN, CDR2 SYDVKM. Trimming removed 10 bases at V and 3 bases at J, with 15 bases between. The CDR3 length is 13 residues. The chain's CDR3 is CATRLGPKETQYF. CDR3 nucleotide sequence: TGTGCCACACGACTAGGGCCAAAAGAGACCCAGTACTTC.

In this sample, this clone turned up once. The chain employs TRBV5-1 and TRBJ2-3, with 10 bases fitting TRBD2. Germline V CDR1 and CDR2: SGHRS, YFSETQ. The J segment lost 4 bases and the V segment lost 3 bases, leaving 8 bases of the junction unmatched. The CDR3 has 16 amino acids. The CDR3 DNA reads as TGCGCCAGCAGCTGGGACCTAGCGGGAGAAGCAGATACGCAGTATTTT. Amino acids: CASSWDLAGEADTQYF.

This clone has a handful of counts. The chain joins TRBV4-1 to TRBJ1-4; D remains unclear. The germline CDR1 and CDR2 sequences are MGHRA and YSYEKL. There are 14 residues in the CDR3. V shed 0 bases and J shed 10 bases, with 12 bases lying between them. The CDR3 sequence: CASSQDLTGRKLFF. CDR3 DNA: TGCGCCAGCAGCCAAGACTTGACGGGTAGAAAACTGTTTTTT.

This chain joins TRBV5-1 and TRBJ1-4, with 7 positions matching TRBD1. The CDR3 extends over 15 amino acids. The junction had 3 bases not matched to a gene; V was cut back by 4 bases and J by 0 bases. Looked up from germline, CDR1 is SGHRS and CDR2 is YFSETQ. CDR3 nucleotides: TGCGCCAGCAGCCTCGACAGGGCAACTAATGAAAAACTGTTTTTT. It translates to CASSLDRATNEKLFF.

The rearrangement joins TRBV18 to TRBJ1-1, with D possibly being TRBD1 (6 bases). From germline, CDR1 is KGHSH and CDR2 LQKENI. This CDR3 is built from 16 residues. V shed 2 bases and J shed 0 bases, with 13 bases lying between them. CDR3 in DNA: TGTGCCAGCTCACCAGCAGGGGCGATAGTGAACACTGAAGCTTTCTTT. The encoded protein is CASSPAGAIVNTEAFF.

In its sample, this clone was seen once. This chain joins TRBV5-1 and TRBJ1-1; 9 bases agree with TRBD1. Trimming took 4 bases from V and 7 from J; bases not matched to a gene: 5. Per germline, CDR1 SGHRS and CDR2 YFSETQ. This CDR3 is 13 amino acids long. CDR3 in DNA: TGCGCCAGCAGCGCTTACAGGGGGCATGAAGCTTTCTTT. It yields the protein CASSAYRGHEAFF.

This rearrangement joins TRBV2 to TRBJ2-7; unclear D gene. V was trimmed by 3 bases and J by 6 bases, leaving 15 bases between them. The CDR3 has 14 amino acids. Germline lookup yields CDR1 SNHLY and CDR2 FYNNEI. The CDR3 reads CASSDDSSHSEQYF. The DNA of the CDR3 is TGTGCCAGCAGTGACGACTCAAGCCATAGCGAGCAGTACTTC.

The chain is built from TRBV15 and TRBJ2-2; D not certain. This CDR3 region has 17 residues. Germline V gene lookup returns CDR1 LNHNV and CDR2 YYDKDF (reference sequence). Trimming took off 0 bases at V and 1 base at J, with 12 bases between the two ends. CDR3 protein: CATSRDFEAQNTGELFF. CDR3 bases: TGTGCCACCAGCAGAGATTTTGAGGCACAGAACACCGGGGAGCTGTTTTTT.

The chain employs TRBV14 and TRBJ2-1, with 9 positions matching TRBD2. After removal of 0 bases from V and 2 bases from J, the junction contained 2 bases not matched to a gene. The germline gives CDR1 SGHDN, CDR2 FVKESK. This CDR3 contains 16 residues. CDR3 coding DNA: TGTGCCAGCAGCCAAGAGGCTAGCGGGACCTACAATGAGCAGTTCTTC. Amino acids: CASSQEASGTYNEQFF.

This clone has more than one count but fewer than ten. The rearrangement joins TRBV4-1 to TRBJ2-7; possible D gene TRBD1, 6 bases. Per germline, CDR1 MGHRA and CDR2 YSYEKL. Trimming left V 4 bases short and J 2 bases short, with 18 bases between. The CDR3 has 16 residues. CDR3 in amino acids: CASSLSLQGDAYEQYF. The CDR3 bases are TGCGCCAGCAGCCTATCCCTACAGGGAGATGCCTACGAGCAGTACTTC.

The CDR3 here is CASSILGRGMNSPLHF. Here the CDR3 DNA reads TGTGCCAGTAGTATACTCGGCAGGGGGATGAATTCACCCCTCCACTTT. The rearrangement links TRBV19 to TRBJ1-6, with TRBD1 identical over 7 bases. This CDR3 is built from 16 residues. Germline V CDR1 and CDR2: LNHDA, SQIVND (reference sequence). J gave up 7 bases and V 2 bases, and 8 bases lay outside the gene matches.

This clone appeared a single time. The chain couples TRBV19 to TRBJ1-2; D is perhaps TRBD1 (5 bases). The CDR3 is 14 amino acids. V was pared by 0 bases and J by 2 bases, with 7 bases between. The germline V gene encodes CDR1 LNHDA and CDR2 SQIVND (reference sequence). The CDR3: CASSIDRQNYGYTF. For the CDR3, the DNA is TGTGCCAGTAGTATAGATAGACAGAACTATGGCTACACCTTC.

The rearrangement links TRBV30 to TRBJ2-1; 11 nucleotides line up with TRBD2. V lost 1 base to trimming and J lost 13 bases; unmatched junction nucleotides: 6. In germline, CDR1 is GTSNPN, CDR2 SVGIG (reference sequence). This CDR3 comprises 13 residues. The DNA of the CDR3 is TGTGCCTGGAGTGGGATAGCGGGAGGGCTACAGTTCTTC. Translation gives CAWSGIAGGLQFF.